Only a few counts were recorded for the clone carrying this TCR beta chain. No antigen is known for it. The PCR used 60 Vbeta and 13 Jbeta primers. The method was immunoSEQ multiplex PCR; TCRdb's version includes in-frame clones alone and lacks a portion of them. The sample shows some 110,000 clones, 76% of them seen only once. This specimen comes from a study of cytomegalovirus exposure and HLA in healthy donors. Study at large: Among the 300 to 450 genotyped donors, more than 70% were placed in the Caucasian-associated ancestry cluster.

The CDR3 is 16 amino acids. J lost 6 bases, V lost 4 bases, and 5 bases had no gene match. Looked up from germline, CDR1 is SGHRS and CDR2 is YFSETQ. Notes on the study in general: The Asian-associated ancestry cluster reportedly had fewer N-insertions than the approximately 670-donor mean in a later analysis. Previously analyzed data showed that most TCR beta V segments were productive at a frequency of about 87% or about 30%.

Material for sequencing was PBMCs. The source is a man aged 50-59 years in good health and CMV-seronegative. The chain is built from TRBV5-1 and TRBJ2-3; 16 positions match TRBD2. The CDR3 DNA sequence: TGCGCCAGCAGCCCGCCGGGACTAGCGGGGGGGGATACGCAGTATTTT. This gives the protein CASSPPGLAGGDTQYF.